These 10 T cell receptor beta chains share one sample of origin, sequenced in a study of shared clonotypes between healthy human individuals. Generated by immunoSEQ multiplex PCR, the TCRdb table keeps only in-frame clones and is missing some. This sample has about 960,000 clones, with over 60% found just once. Sequencing was performed on memory CD4+ T cells sorted from blood. Described subset: CD45RA-negative fraction. These receptors all stem from a man aged 18 to 29 in good health.

The V call is TRBV7-9, the J call TRBJ1-5; weak D call: TRBD1 (6 bases). The V and J ends lost 5 bases and 0 bases respectively, with 11 bases between them. Germline V gene lookup returns CDR1 SEHNR and CDR2 FQNEAQ (reference sequence). This CDR3 is 15 amino acids long. The CDR3 reads CASSRGDISNQPQHF. The CDR3 coding sequence is TGTGCCAGCAGCCGGGGGGACATTAGCAATCAGCCCCAGCATTTT.

The chain joins TRBV6-4 to TRBJ1-1; D remains ambiguous. The CDR3 runs 12 residues. Germline CDR1 is MRHNA and CDR2 is SNTAGT. V was shortened by 8 bases and J by 4 bases, with 11 bases between the two germline ends. CDR3 DNA: TGTGCCAGCTGCTTACTGGGCACTGAAGCTTTCTTT. Translating gives CASCLLGTEAFF.

The genes are TRBV30 and TRBJ1-4; a possible D gene is TRBD1 (5 bases). V was cut by 2 bases and J by 0 bases, with 19 bases left in between. Germline CDR1 and CDR2: GTSNPN and SVGIG (reference sequence). CDR3 length: 18 residues. The CDR3: CAWSSGTFALPTNEKLFF. In DNA form, the CDR3 reads TGTGCCTGGAGTTCCGGGACTTTCGCCCTCCCAACTAATGAAAAACTGTTTTTT.

The chain uses TRBV6-1 and TRBJ2-7; the D gene is possibly TRBD2 (6 bases). The CDR3 has 15 amino acids. Germline V gene lookup returns CDR1 MNHNS and CDR2 SASEGT. V was shortened by 4 bases and J by 4 bases, with 17 bases between the two germline ends. This CDR3 is CASSGYGGSPYEQYF. The CDR3 DNA follows: TGTGCCAGCAGTGGGTACGGGGGTTCTCCTTACGAGCAGTACTTC.

The chain links TRBV6-1 to TRBJ2-5, with 7 bases that match TRBD1. V gave up 7 bases and J gave up 5 bases; unmatched junction bases: 10. Per the germline V gene, CDR1 is MNHNS and CDR2 is SASEGT. CDR3 length equals 14 residues. DNA of the CDR3: TGTGCCAGCACCAAGACAGGGCGTGGGGAGACCCAGTACTTC. This translates into CASTKTGRGETQYF.

The CDR3, as DNA: TGTGCCAGCAGTGTAAGGCAGGGGGCCACTGAAGCTTTCTTT. Protein sequence: CASSVRQGATEAFF. The rearrangement joins TRBV6-4 to TRBJ1-1; 8 bases match TRBD1. This CDR3 has 14 residues. Germline CDR1 is MRHNA and CDR2 is SNTAGT. Trimming removed 4 bases from V and 4 bases from J; junction bases left unmatched: 5.

The V gene is TRBV9, the J gene TRBJ1-6, with D hard to call. The ends were cut back, 0 bases at V and 8 bases at J, with 12 bases in the middle. The CDR3 spans 15 residues. Germline lookup yields CDR1 SGDLS and CDR2 YYNGEE. The CDR3 reads CASSVDGNKDSPLHF. The CDR3 nucleotides read TGTGCCAGCAGCGTAGACGGGAATAAGGATTCACCCCTCCACTTT.

The chain couples TRBV6-6 to TRBJ2-3; 8 bases are a match to TRBD1. The junction had 4 bases not matched to a gene; V was cut back by 2 bases and J by 3 bases. Per the germline V gene, CDR1 is MNHNY and CDR2 is SVGAGI (reference sequence). The CDR3 totals 15 residues. This CDR3 is CASSYRQGATDTQYF. The CDR3, as DNA: TGTGCCAGCAGTTACAGGCAGGGGGCAACAGATACGCAGTATTTT.

This sequence joins TRBV11-3 and TRBJ2-1, with D unresolved. The V end lost 5 bases, the J end lost 8 bases, and 13 bases lay between the germline ends. The CDR3 contains 13 residues. From germline, CDR1 is SGHNT and CDR2 YENEEA. The chain's CDR3 is CASSPRSMYEQFF. The CDR3 DNA is TGTGCCAGCAGCCCCCGGTCCATGTATGAGCAGTTCTTC. Drawing the rest from reference TRBV11-3 and TRBJ2-1, the complete variable domain is EAGVVQSPRYKIIEKKQPVAFWCNPISGHNTLYWYLQNLGQGPELLIRYENEEAVDDSQLPKDRFSAERLKGVDSTLKIQPAELGDSAVYLCASSPRSMYEQFFGPGTRLTVL.

In this sample, this clone turned up once. The rearrangement links TRBV6-5 to TRBJ2-2; unclear D gene. Germline V lookup: CDR1 MNHEY, CDR2 SVGAGI. This CDR3 is 11 amino acids long. V shed 6 bases and J shed 8 bases, with 7 bases lying between them. The CDR3 region is CASSHKGELFF. The CDR3 DNA sequence: TGTGCCAGCAGCCATAAGGGGGAGCTGTTTTTT.